What follows are 24 T cell receptor beta chains derived from one specimen sequenced in a study of shared clonotypes between healthy human individuals. Measured with immunoSEQ multiplex PCR; TCRdb has only the in-frame clones, and not every one. This sample carries about 1.5 million clones, roughly 96% of them seen once, and the ten largest clones take 1.2%. Sequencing was done on a sample of naive CD4+ T cells sorted from blood. Subset meaning: CD45RA+ positively selected. The receptors were gathered from a man under 40 in good health.

The chain is built from TRBV14 and TRBJ2-3, with D maybe TRBD2 (5 bases). The V end lost 0 bases, the J end lost 5 bases, and 15 bases lay between the germline ends. This CDR3 is 16 amino acids long. The germline V gene encodes CDR1 SGHDN and CDR2 FVKESK. The CDR3 region is CASSQDRTYLLDTQYF. The CDR3 DNA reads as TGTGCCAGCAGCCAAGATAGGACTTACCTCTTAGATACGCAGTATTTT.

To note about this clone: Within the sample, other DNA sequences also encode this same CDR3. The V and J genes are TRBV5-4 and TRBJ2-5, with 7 nucleotides matching TRBD1. In germline, CDR1 is SGHNT, CDR2 YYREEE (reference sequence). The ends lost 3 bases at V and 2 bases at J; junction bases unmatched: 4. The length of the CDR3 is 14 residues. CDR3 sequence (DNA): TGTGCCAGCAGCTCCGGGACAGAACAAGAGACCCAGTACTTC. Encoded protein: CASSSGTEQETQYF.

The V and J genes are TRBV7-2 and TRBJ1-1, with unresolved D. CDR1 SGHTA and CDR2 FQGNSA come from the germline V gene. The CDR3 sequence is 13 residues long. Trimming pared 1 base from V and 6 bases from J, leaving 9 bases between. CDR3 nucleotides: TGTGCCAGCAGCTTAGGGCTTGGAGCTGAAGCTTTCTTT. Amino acids: CASSLGLGAEAFF.

The chain employs TRBV7-8 and TRBJ2-7; D uncertain. This CDR3 contains 11 residues. Trimming pared 7 bases from V and 5 bases from J, leaving 9 bases between. Germline assignment: CDR1 SGHVS and CDR2 FQNEAQ. Here the CDR3 reads CASILGHEQYF. CDR3 DNA sequence: TGTGCCAGCATCCTTGGGCACGAGCAGTACTTC.

J is TRBJ2-1 and V is TRBV11-3, with 16 bases that match TRBD2. The V gene end was trimmed by 5 bases and the J gene end by 7 bases; junction bases not matched to a gene: 2. CDR1 SGHNT and CDR2 YENEEA come from the germline V gene. The CDR3 runs to 15 residues. The CDR3 reads CASSEGLAGGNEQFF. The CDR3 nucleotides read TGTGCCAGCAGCGAGGGACTAGCGGGAGGGAATGAGCAGTTCTTC.

The genes are TRBV2 and TRBJ2-2; D perhaps matches TRBD1 (6 bases). Looked up from germline, CDR1 is SNHLY and CDR2 is FYNNEI. This CDR3 is 14 amino acids long. V was trimmed by 5 bases and J by 4 bases, leaving 11 bases between them. The CDR3 here is CASSPQGSTGELFF. The CDR3 DNA follows: TGTGCCAGCAGTCCACAGGGTTCCACCGGGGAGCTGTTTTTT.

This clone occurred once. This chain uses TRBV7-2 with TRBJ1-1; maybe TRBD1 (5 bases). The CDR3 is 15 amino acids. CDR1 and CDR2 (germline): SGHTA, FQGNSA. Trimming removed 1 base at V and 0 bases at J, with 9 bases between. As DNA, the CDR3 is TGTGCCAGCAGCTTAGGACGGACATTGAACACTGAAGCTTTCTTT. Translated, it gives CASSLGRTLNTEAFF.

The V call is TRBV4-2, the J call TRBJ2-1, with TRBD2 matching over 7 bases. The germline V gene has CDR1 LGHNA and CDR2 YNFKEQ. Losses at the gene ends were 6 bases for V and 8 bases for J; bases not matched to a gene: 13. The CDR3 sequence is 15 residues long. Here the CDR3 DNA reads TGTGCCAGCAGGAGGAGCGGGAACCAGGGCTATGAGCAGTTCTTC. This translates into CASRRSGNQGYEQFF.

V is TRBV19 and J is TRBJ2-7; TRBD2 agrees at 7 bases. The trim removed 5 bases at V and 1 base at J, leaving 8 bases unmatched. The CDR3 is made up of 15 amino acids. Germline assignment: CDR1 LNHDA and CDR2 SQIVND (reference sequence). DNA for the CDR3: TGTGCCAGTAGTCCCAGCGGGATAGGGTCCTACGAGCAGTACTTC. Its protein product is CASSPSGIGSYEQYF.

The chain combines TRBV5-1 with TRBJ1-4; 8 positions match TRBD1. Germline assignment: CDR1 SGHRS and CDR2 YFSETQ. This CDR3 has 16 amino acids. J lost 8 bases, V lost 4 bases, and 13 bases had no gene match. CDR3 in amino acids: CASSTGTGSPTEKLFF. The CDR3 nucleotides are TGCGCCAGCAGCACAGGGACAGGATCCCCTACGGAAAAACTGTTTTTT. Drawing the rest from reference TRBV5-1 and TRBJ1-4, the complete variable domain is KAGVTQTPRYLIKTRGQQVTLSCSPISGHRSVSWYQQTPGQGLQFLFEYFSETQRNKGNFPGRFSGRQFSNSRSEMNVSTLELGDSALYLCASSTGTGSPTEKLFFGSGTQLSVL.

This CDR3 reads CASSIIAGTGGYEQYF. CDR3 nucleotides: TGTGCCAGCAGCATTATAGCCGGGACAGGGGGTTACGAGCAGTACTTC. The chain combines TRBV28 with TRBJ2-7; 11 nucleotides match TRBD1. V gave up 6 bases and J gave up 4 bases; unmatched junction bases: 11. Germline V gives CDR1 MDHEN, CDR2 SYDVKM. The CDR3 runs 16 residues.

This chain links TRBV11-2 with TRBJ2-5, with 8 bases aligning to TRBD1. The CDR3 is 18 amino acids. CDR1 SGHAT and CDR2 FQNNGV come from the germline V gene. V lost 1 base and J lost 3; bases outside the gene matches: 13. The CDR3 sequence is CASSLGQGSTLIKETQYF. The DNA for the CDR3 is TGTGCCAGCAGCTTAGGACAGGGGTCGACACTAATAAAAGAGACCCAGTACTTC.

The J gene is TRBJ2-1, the V gene TRBV18; TRBD2 aligns across 10 bases. J lost 0 bases, V lost 0 bases, and 11 bases had no gene match. The CDR3 has 20 residues. In germline, CDR1 is KGHSH, CDR2 LQKENI. The CDR3 here is CASSPPSSGRSWSSYNEQFF. CDR3 sequence (DNA): TGTGCCAGCTCACCACCGAGTAGCGGGAGGTCCTGGAGCTCCTACAATGAGCAGTTCTTC.

The chain combines TRBV15 with TRBJ2-7; a possible D gene is TRBD2 (6 bases). Germline-derived CDR1 and CDR2 are LNHNV and YYDKDF (reference sequence). Trimming took 6 bases from V and 9 from J, leaving 27 bases between them. The CDR3 runs to 16 residues. CDR3 loop: CATSAVRASVRIVQYF. In DNA, the CDR3 is TGTGCCACCAGTGCCGTCCGGGCTAGCGTGAGGATAGTGCAGTACTTC. The full variable domain, its missing parts supplied by reference TRBV15 and TRBJ2-7, is DAMVIQNPRYQVTQFGKPVTLSCSQTLNHNVMYWYQQKSSQAPKLLFHYYDKDFNNEADTPDNFQSRRPNTSFCFLDIRSPGLGDTAMYLCATSAVRASVRIVQYFGPGTRLTVT.

This chain uses TRBV2 with TRBJ2-7; TRBD1 matches 8 bases. V lost 6 bases, J lost 7 bases, and 14 bases stayed unmatched. Germline CDR1 reads SNHLY; CDR2 reads FYNNEI. The CDR3 runs to 15 residues. In DNA form, the CDR3 reads TGTGCCAGCAGCGCCCTTGGGCAGGGGGCAGGGGAGCAGTACTTC. Encoded protein: CASSALGQGAGEQYF.

V and J are TRBV5-1 and TRBJ2-2, with D perhaps matching TRBD2 (6 bases). V lost 5 bases to trimming and J lost 3 bases, with 17 bases between them. Germline CDR1 and CDR2: SGHRS and YFSETQ. This CDR3 spans 16 amino acids. The CDR3 here is CASSSFGGRDTGELFF. The DNA for the CDR3 is TGCGCCAGCAGTTCTTTTGGGGGGAGAGACACCGGGGAGCTGTTTTTT.

The J gene is TRBJ2-3, the V gene TRBV9, with 9 bases lining up with TRBD1. Germline loops: CDR1 SGDLS, CDR2 YYNGEE. The CDR3 has 15 residues. The ends lost 4 bases at V and 5 bases at J; junction bases unmatched: 8. CDR3 protein: CASSTRDRVGDTQYF. The CDR3 DNA sequence: TGTGCCAGCAGCACCCGGGACAGGGTGGGAGATACGCAGTATTTT.

The V call is TRBV9, the J call TRBJ2-3, with no clear D. The germline CDR1 and CDR2 sequences are SGDLS and YYNGEE. The CDR3 has 12 residues. V lost 5 bases and J lost 5, with 9 bases in between. CDR3 amino acids: CASSKLGDTQYF. CDR3 nucleotides: TGTGCCAGCAGTAAACTCGGAGATACGCAGTATTTT.

CDR3 residues: CASSIVDRVFEQYF. CDR3 nucleotide sequence: TGTGCCAGTAGTATAGTCGACAGGGTTTTCGAGCAGTACTTC. V usage is TRBV19 and J usage is TRBJ2-7; 7 positions match TRBD1. The J segment lost 6 bases and the V segment lost 1 base, leaving 6 bases of the junction unmatched. The CDR3 sequence is 14 residues long. Germline loops: CDR1 LNHDA, CDR2 SQIVND (reference sequence).

A single count supports this clone. This sequence joins TRBV27 and TRBJ1-2; no reliable D call. With 2 bases removed from V and 2 bases from J, the gap between germline ends came to 6 bases. In germline, CDR1 is MNHEY, CDR2 SMNVEV (reference sequence). CDR3 length equals 13 residues. CDR3: CASSLRRNYGYTF. The CDR3 DNA is TGTGCCAGCAGTTTAAGGCGGAACTATGGCTACACCTTC.

This clone appeared a single time. The chain employs TRBV5-1 and TRBJ2-2, with D unresolved. Trimming cost V 1 base and J 6 bases, with 7 bases left between them. This CDR3 spans 13 amino acids. CDR1 is SGHRS and CDR2 is YFSETQ in the germline V gene. This chain's CDR3 is CASSLTSSGELFF. In nucleotides, the CDR3 is TGCGCCAGCAGCTTGACGAGTTCCGGGGAGCTGTTTTTT.

The rearrangement joins TRBV27 to TRBJ2-1; 8 nucleotides align to TRBD2. Trimming cost V 11 bases and J 3 bases; bases outside gene matches: 9. This CDR3 contains 14 residues. The germline CDR1 and CDR2 sequences are MNHEY and SMNVEV (reference sequence). CDR3 region: CAVRTGLGYNEQFF. CDR3 nucleotides: TGTGCCGTCAGAACGGGACTAGGCTACAATGAGCAGTTCTTC.

The chain employs TRBV5-1 and TRBJ2-7; D is perhaps TRBD2 (6 bases). This CDR3 is built from 11 residues. The V gene's germline CDR1 is SGHRS and CDR2 YFSETQ. Deletions cut 3 bases from V and 7 bases from J, with 8 bases between. The CDR3, as DNA: TGCGCCAGCAGCTACGCGGGGGAGCAGTACTTC. Its protein product is CASSYAGEQYF.

The V and J genes are TRBV7-2 and TRBJ2-7; no reliable D call. The CDR3 covers 13 residues. With 3 bases removed from V and 5 bases from J, the gap between germline ends came to 11 bases. CDR1 and CDR2 (germline): SGHTA, FQGNSA. The CDR3, as DNA: TGTGCCAGCAGCTTTGTTTTCTCGGACGAGCAGTACTTC. Encoded protein: CASSFVFSDEQYF.